This TCR beta chain was captured by sequencing in a study of beta chain features in type 1 diabetes. This CDR3 is built from 15 residues. CDR1 is SGHTA, CDR2 FQGNSA, per germline. Expressed TCRB transcripts were sequenced, since all the RNA that had been isolated was reverse transcribed. TCRdb keeps only in-frame clones here, not all; method: immunoSEQ multiplex PCR. In the table there are about 710,000 clones, 11% to 15% of which are singletons. Purity of each sorted population was above 95%. About this clone: The antigen remains unidentified. At one boundary the junction diverges from the germline segment, which might be a read error.

Regarding the study as a whole: Moderate yet significant TCRB CDR3 shortening was seen in Type 1 diabetes patients in all four CD4+ subsets. When cDNA is sequenced, cells with high TCR expression could be over-represented. Patients showed naive, central memory and Treg TCRB repertoires that appeared more similar than those of healthy donors.

Sequencing used naive CD4+ T cells from blood. The V gene is TRBV7-2, the J gene TRBJ2-3, with a weak D call TRBD2 (6 bases). The TCR originated in a man between 18 and 35 years old with type 1 diabetes. CDR3 DNA sequence: TGTGCCAGCAGCCGACAGTCTACTAGCACATATACGCAGTATTTT. It translates to CASSRQSTSTYTQYF.